The 5 T cell receptor beta chains below were found in one sample sequenced in a study of T cells in Graves' hyperthyroidism and ophthalmopathy. Authors of the study amplified TCR beta CDR3 regions from RNA transcripts. First-round RT-PCR targeting the TCR CDR3 was performed with the HTBI primer set. TCRdb re-analysed the multiplex PCR reads in MiXCR, keeping a single row per CDR3 protein. This table holds about 290,000 distinct CDR3 sequences, around 13% found once. The sequenced sample consisted of blood. The receptors derive from a middle-aged woman with Graves' hyperthyroidism.

This clonotype was counted many times. J is TRBJ2-7 and V is TRBV28, with D perhaps TRBD1 (6 bases). Trimming cost V 6 bases and J 6 bases, with 15 bases left between them. CDR1 is MDHEN, CDR2 SYDVKM, per germline. The CDR3 sequence is 13 residues long. CDR3: CASSPSGGAEQYF. DNA of the CDR3: TGTGCCAGCAGCCCCTCTGGGGGCGCCGAGCAGTACTTC.

This clonotype was detected many times. The chain combines TRBV28 with TRBJ2-7, with D possibly matching TRBD2 (7 bases). Germline V lookup: CDR1 MDHEN, CDR2 SYDVKM. The CDR3 runs 15 residues. Trimming cost V 5 bases and J 5 bases, with 19 bases left between them. The CDR3 sequence is CASSPQEGGKNEQYF. The CDR3 DNA reads TGTGCCAGCAGTCCGCAGGAGGGGGGGAAGAACGAGCAGTACTTC.

This chain links TRBV5-4 with TRBJ2-3; 8 nucleotides align to TRBD2. In germline, CDR1 is SGHNT, CDR2 YYREEE (reference sequence). CDR3 length: 16 amino acids. The junction had 5 bases not matched to a gene; V was cut back by 0 bases and J by 2 bases. The CDR3 loop is CASSLVSGATTDTQYF. The CDR3 coding sequence is TGTGCCAGCAGCTTGGTTAGCGGGGCGACCACAGATACGCAGTATTTT.

In this sample, this clonotype turned up many times. The rearrangement links TRBV6-1 to TRBJ2-7; D might be TRBD1 or TRBD2, each matching 5 bases. The V and J ends lost 6 bases and 4 bases respectively, with 13 bases between them. Per the germline V gene, CDR1 is MNHNS and CDR2 is SASEGT. CDR3 length equals 13 residues. In nucleotides, the CDR3 is TGTGCCAGCAGGGGACCGGACTTTTACGAGCAGTACTTC. It encodes CASRGPDFYEQYF.

This clonotype was seen only a few times. One end of the junction does not line up with germline, which may come from a read error. The gene calls are TRBV7-7 and TRBJ2-7; 10 bases are shared with TRBD1. This CDR3 is built from 15 residues. In germline, CDR1 is SSHAT, CDR2 FNYEAQ (reference sequence). CDR3 sequence: CASSSPGTGVSEQYF. DNA of the CDR3: TGTGCTAGCAGCTCACCCGGGACAGGGGTAAGCGAGCAGTACTTC.